This section outlines one T cell receptor beta chain sequence together with its context. The antigen remains unidentified. Library preparation (for TCRbeta) was performed with unique molecular identifiers. TCRdb re-derived calls from the PCR reads in MiXCR, one entry per CDR3 protein. This sample has 440,000 or so distinct CDR3 sequences, with around 46% found just once. This entry belongs to a study of T-cell reconstitution after alpha-beta-depleted transplantation in children. Study observations and caveats: By about two months after transplant, alpha-beta T cells reportedly arose from several hundred graft clones that had expanded. At day 60, the high TCRbeta diversity found in some patients originated from recipient T cells and thymic progenitors that had survived.

This CDR3 comprises 14 residues. With V trimmed by 7 bases and J by 9 bases, 9 bases remained unmatched. Germline V gene data show CDR1 as SGHTA and CDR2 as FQGNSA. The origin of this receptor is a girl aged 2-10 years with aplastic anemia, due to receive a stem cell transplant. The material was PBMCs, obtained before TCRalphabeta/CD19-depleted stem cell transplant. The chain joins TRBV7-2 to TRBJ2-1, with 10 bases matching TRBD2. The CDR3 loop is CASNPAGGPGEQFF. In nucleotides, the CDR3 is TGTGCCAGCAACCCAGCGGGGGGGCCTGGTGAGCAGTTCTTC.